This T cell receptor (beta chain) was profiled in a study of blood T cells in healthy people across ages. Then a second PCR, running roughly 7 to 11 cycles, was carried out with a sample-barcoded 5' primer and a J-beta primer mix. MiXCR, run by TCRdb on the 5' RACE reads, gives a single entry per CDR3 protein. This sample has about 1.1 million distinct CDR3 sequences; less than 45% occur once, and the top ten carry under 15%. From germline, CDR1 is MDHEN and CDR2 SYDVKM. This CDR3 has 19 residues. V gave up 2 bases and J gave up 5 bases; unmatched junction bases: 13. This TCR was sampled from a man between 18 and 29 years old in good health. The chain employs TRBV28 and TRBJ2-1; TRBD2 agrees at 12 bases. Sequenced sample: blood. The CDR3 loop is CASSLRLAGALAVDNEQFF. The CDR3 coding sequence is TGTGCCAGCAGTTTAAGACTAGCGGGGGCCCTTGCCGTGGACAATGAGCAGTTCTTC.